Shown below are 26 T cell receptor beta chains from a single sample sequenced in a study of cytomegalovirus exposure and HLA in healthy donors. In the PCR, 60 Vbeta and 13 Jbeta primers were used. The table came from immunoSEQ multiplex PCR; TCRdb's copy has only in-frame clones and leaves some out. The table has 130,000 or so clones, more than 60% seen once; the top ten hold more than 2%. Sequenced input: PBMCs. The receptors originated from a woman aged 40 to 55 in good health and CMV-seropositive.

The V call is TRBV21-1, the J call TRBJ2-7; the table's D call TRBD1 went unverified against the DNA. TRBV21-1 is a recognized pseudogene. The CDR3 length is 15 residues. The CDR3 region is CASSKGTGKRNEQYF. CDR3 bases: TGTGCCAGCAGCAAAGGGACAGGGAAGAGAAACGAGCAGTACTTC.

The chain is built from TRBV30 and TRBJ1-1; 8 nucleotides align to TRBD1. Germline V gene lookup returns CDR1 GTSNPN and CDR2 SVGIG (reference sequence). The CDR3 length is 15 residues. V lost 0 bases and J lost 6; bases outside the gene matches: 9. Here the CDR3 DNA reads TGTGCCTGGAGTGTACCCCACAGGGGGAAGTCTGAAGCTTTCTTT. This translates into CAWSVPHRGKSEAFF. Based on the CDR3 plus reference TRBV30 and TRBJ1-1, the full variable domain is SQTIHQWPATLVQPVGSPLSLECTVEGTSNPNLYWYRQAAGRGLQLLFYSVGIGQISSEVPQNLSASRPQDRQFILSSKKLLLSDSGFYLCAWSVPHRGKSEAFFGQGTRLTVV.

This clone was counted between two and nine times. The chain carries TRBV25-1 and TRBJ1-3, with D hard to call. The V and J ends lost 7 bases and 1 base respectively, with 8 bases between them. The germline V gene has CDR1 MGHDK and CDR2 SYGVNS. This CDR3 comprises 13 residues. The CDR3 sequence is CASTHLSGNTIYF. The DNA for the CDR3 is TGTGCCAGCACCCACTTGTCTGGAAACACCATATATTTT.

CDR3 DNA sequence: TGTGCCAGCAGCTCCGGACTAGCGGGAGTTGAGCAGTTCTTC. Translating it yields CASSSGLAGVEQFF. The rearrangement uses TRBV7-3 and TRBJ2-1; 13 positions agree with TRBD2. The ends lost 4 bases at V and 9 bases at J; junction bases unmatched: 3. This CDR3 spans 14 amino acids. Germline CDR1 reads SGHTA; CDR2 reads FQGTGA.

The rearrangement joins TRBV9 to TRBJ1-2, with TRBD1 matching 9 bases. V shed 4 bases and J 8 bases; nucleotides not matched to a gene: 6. There are 13 residues in the CDR3. Germline V gives CDR1 SGDLS, CDR2 YYNGEE. CDR3 DNA: TGTGCCAGCAGCCGACAGGGGGGCGACGGCTACACCTTC. Encoded protein: CASSRQGGDGYTF.

The J gene is TRBJ2-1, the V gene TRBV9; maybe TRBD2 (5 bases). Germline V gene sequence: CDR1 SGDLS, CDR2 YYNGEE. There are 15 residues in the CDR3. V was clipped by 4 bases and J by 8 bases, with 19 bases between them. The CDR3 nucleotides are TGTGCCAGCAGCCCCCGTAGGGAGAAGCGACATGAGCAGTTCTTC. Protein sequence: CASSPRREKRHEQFF.

J is TRBJ1-5 and V is TRBV6-6; 7 bases are a match to TRBD1. The CDR3 loop spans 15 amino acids. CDR1 MNHNY and CDR2 SVGAGI come from the germline V gene (reference sequence). Germline trimming cut 5 bases from V and 0 bases from J; bases unmatched to any gene: 4. Here the CDR3 DNA reads TGTGCCAGCAGTCCCGGGACAGTTAGCAATCAGCCCCAGCATTTT. Protein sequence: CASSPGTVSNQPQHF.

This chain joins TRBV5-1 and TRBJ1-2; 8 nucleotides match TRBD1. The germline CDR1 and CDR2 sequences are SGHRS and YFSETQ. With 3 bases clipped from V and 6 bases from J, the junction kept 7 bases outside the gene matches. This CDR3 contains 14 residues. This chain's CDR3 is CASSWVDRVDGYTF. The CDR3 coding sequence is TGCGCCAGCAGCTGGGTGGACAGGGTGGATGGCTACACCTTC. The full variable domain, in which reference TRBV5-1 and TRBJ1-2 provide the parts outside the CDR3, is KAGVTQTPRYLIKTRGQQVTLSCSPISGHRSVSWYQQTPGQGLQFLFEYFSETQRNKGNFPGRFSGRQFSNSRSEMNVSTLELGDSALYLCASSWVDRVDGYTFGSGTRLTVV.

This rearrangement joins TRBV6-1 to TRBJ2-1; D is perhaps TRBD2 (6 bases). Germline values: CDR1 MNHNS, CDR2 SASEGT. The CDR3 has 15 amino acids. The germline V and J ends were trimmed by 11 bases and 0 bases, with 17 bases remaining between them. In nucleotides, the CDR3 is TGTGCCGGAGGAGGGGACGCCGGCTCCTACAATGAGCAGTTCTTC. Its protein product is CAGGGDAGSYNEQFF.

The chain joins TRBV10-3 to TRBJ2-7; 11 bases are a match to TRBD2. This CDR3 has 14 residues. Per germline, CDR1 ENHRY and CDR2 SYGVKD. V lost 9 bases to trimming and J lost 3 bases; unmatched junction nucleotides: 7. The CDR3 reads CAIQLAGEHYEQYF. DNA for the CDR3: TGTGCCATACAACTAGCGGGAGAGCACTACGAGCAGTACTTC.

This clone was seen a few times. As DNA, the CDR3 is TGTGCCAGCAGTGACTCGAAAGAAGGGGGTAATGAGCAGTTCTTC. Encoded protein: CASSDSKEGGNEQFF. This chain links TRBV6-4 with TRBJ2-1; perhaps TRBD1 as D (6 bases). The germline V and J ends were trimmed by 0 bases and 7 bases, with 13 bases remaining between them. This CDR3 is 15 amino acids long. Germline-derived CDR1 and CDR2 are MRHNA and SNTAGT.

This sequence joins TRBV2 and TRBJ1-1, with D perhaps matching TRBD1 (5 bases). The CDR3 is 14 residues long. Germline V lookup: CDR1 SNHLY, CDR2 FYNNEI. CDR3 bases: TGTGCTAGAGCCGTGGGGGGGGTGGGGACTGAAGCTTTCTTT. Its protein product is CARAVGGVGTEAFF.

Concerning this clone itself: An end of the junction differs from the germline gene, which may be a read error. The chain joins TRBV7-2 to TRBJ2-3, with D possibly TRBD2 on 5 matching bases. Per germline, CDR1 SGHTA and CDR2 FQGNSA. The CDR3 is 15 amino acids. In DNA, the CDR3 is TGTGCCAGCAACTTAGTGAGGGCCATCACAGATACGCAGTATTTT. This codes for CASNLVRAITDTQYF.

The chain employs TRBV15 and TRBJ2-1; D gene ambiguous. Trimming stripped 0 bases from V and 4 bases from J, with 19 bases between. Germline V gene lookup returns CDR1 LNHNV and CDR2 YYDKDF (reference sequence). This CDR3 has 18 amino acids. CDR3 residues: CATSRDSSSLWVYNEQFF. The CDR3 DNA is TGTGCCACCAGCAGAGATAGCTCTTCGCTGTGGGTTTACAATGAGCAGTTCTTC.

This clone was detected once. The CDR3 bases are TGTGCCAGCAGCTCCAGGCGGGACAGGGTCCAAGAGACCCAGTACTTC. Amino acids: CASSSRRDRVQETQYF. The chain employs TRBV7-9 and TRBJ2-5; 9 bases agree with TRBD1. Trimming took 4 bases from V and 1 from J; bases not matched to a gene: 7. This CDR3 has 16 residues. Germline V gene data show CDR1 as SEHNR and CDR2 as FQNEAQ (reference sequence).

The chain employs TRBV19 and TRBJ1-2; D unresolved. With 5 bases removed from V and 5 bases from J, the gap between germline ends came to 15 bases. The CDR3 length is 14 residues. In germline, CDR1 is LNHDA, CDR2 SQIVND (reference sequence). The CDR3 sequence is CASSLRNSQYGYTF. The CDR3, as DNA: TGTGCCAGTAGTCTCCGTAACAGTCAGTATGGCTACACCTTC.

V and J are TRBV20-1 and TRBJ2-1; no definite D call. The germline V gene has CDR1 DFQATT and CDR2 SNEGSKA (reference sequence). CDR3 length: 11 residues. CDR3 protein: CSAGKILRQFF. The CDR3 bases are TGCAGCGCAGGAAAAATCCTTCGGCAGTTCTTC.

The chain has TRBV5-1 and TRBJ2-5; no reliable D call. Looked up from germline, CDR1 is SGHRS and CDR2 is YFSETQ. CDR3 length: 14 residues. The ends were cut back, 4 bases at V and 10 bases at J, with 20 bases in the middle. The CDR3 loop is CASSPTPPLSNQYF. The CDR3 DNA follows: TGCGCCAGCAGCCCAACCCCCCCCCTAAGTAACCAGTACTTC.

The rearrangement links TRBV4-3 to TRBJ1-4; D remains unclear. The germline gives CDR1 LGHNA, CDR2 YSLEER. The V gene lost 0 bases and the J gene lost 4 bases, with 9 bases spanning the gap. This CDR3 has 15 amino acids. The CDR3 here is CASSQETEVNEKLFF. The CDR3 DNA sequence: TGCGCCAGCAGCCAAGAGACTGAGGTTAATGAAAAACTGTTTTTT.

This chain connects TRBV11-3 to TRBJ2-7, with 9 nucleotides matching TRBD1. This CDR3 region has 13 residues. The J segment lost 3 bases and the V segment lost 8 bases, leaving 5 bases of the junction unmatched. CDR1 SGHNT and CDR2 YENEEA come from the germline V gene. The CDR3 sequence: CASSRGQGYEQYF. The DNA for the CDR3 is TGTGCCAGCTCGAGGGGACAGGGCTACGAGCAGTACTTC.

This clone has a handful of counts. The gene calls are TRBV6-6 and TRBJ2-7; D gene ambiguous. This CDR3 region has 11 residues. CDR1 is MNHNY and CDR2 is SVGAGI in the germline V gene (reference sequence). V shed 5 bases and J shed 3 bases, with 5 bases lying between them. CDR3 in DNA: TGTGCCAGCAGTGCGGACTACGAGCAGTACTTC. It codes for CASSADYEQYF.

This clone was counted between two and nine times. The CDR3 loop is CASSLEPGYTEAFF. CDR3 nucleotides: TGTGCCAGCAGCTTAGAACCGGGGTACACTGAAGCTTTCTTT. The V gene is TRBV7-6, the J gene TRBJ1-1, with D unclear. Germline CDR1 SGHVS, CDR2 FNYEAQ. The CDR3 is 14 amino acids. V lost 1 base, J lost 3 bases, and 9 bases lay in between.

This chain connects TRBV18 to TRBJ1-4; D perhaps matches TRBD1 (6 bases). Trimming stripped 9 bases from V and 0 bases from J, with 11 bases between. This CDR3 spans 14 amino acids. CDR1 is KGHSH, CDR2 LQKENI, per germline. The CDR3 is CARPGDPTNEKLFF. For the CDR3, the DNA is TGTGCCAGACCAGGGGACCCAACTAATGAAAAACTGTTTTTT.

The chain carries TRBV19 and TRBJ2-5, with D uncertain. Germline V gene sequence: CDR1 LNHDA, CDR2 SQIVND (reference sequence). There are 13 residues in the CDR3. Trimming removed 5 bases at V and 1 base at J, with 8 bases between. The CDR3 nucleotides read TGTGCCAGTAGTCCCTGGAGCCAAGAGACCCAGTACTTC. Its translation: CASSPWSQETQYF.

This rearrangement joins TRBV28 to TRBJ1-2; no clear D. Germline CDR1 and CDR2: MDHEN and SYDVKM. CDR3 length: 13 amino acids. Trimming pared 3 bases from V and 1 base from J, leaving 6 bases between. The CDR3: CASSFADNYGYTF. The DNA of the CDR3 is TGTGCCAGCAGTTTTGCGGATAACTATGGCTACACCTTC.

The rearrangement joins TRBV6-1 to TRBJ2-2; TRBD2 agrees at 8 bases. Looked up from germline, CDR1 is MNHNS and CDR2 is SASEGT. Trimming at V came to 6 bases and at J to 6 bases, leaving 12 bases not matched to a gene. CDR3 length: 16 residues. The CDR3 region is CASRESGGGLAGELFF. CDR3 nucleotide sequence: TGTGCCAGCAGAGAATCAGGTGGGGGACTAGCCGGGGAGCTGTTTTTT.